This T cell receptor beta chain was identified during a study of blood T cells in healthy people across ages. For the second PCR, which ran for about 6 to 12 cycles, a sample-barcoded 5' primer and a J-beta primer mix were used. TCRdb re-called the 5' RACE reads through MiXCR, storing one row per CDR3 protein. This table has hundreds of thousands of distinct CDR3 sequences, 44% appearing once. J lost 11 bases, V lost 5 bases, and 14 bases had no gene match. Germline lookup yields CDR1 DFQATT and CDR2 SNEGSKA (reference sequence). The length of the CDR3 is 14 residues. The clonotype was recovered from a man in his sixties in good health. Sequenced input: blood. The chain links TRBV20-1 to TRBJ2-5, with 10 bases identical to TRBD2. DNA for the CDR3: TGCAGTGCTGGGCTCCTCGGGGCTAGCGGGGGACAGTACTTC. It specifies CSAGLLGASGGQYF.